These 28 T cell receptor beta chains came from one sample sequenced in a study of beta chain features in type 1 diabetes (dated by TCRdb to about 2018). Receptor amplification or capture employed the immunoSEQ multiplex PCR assay. The entire amount of isolated RNA was reverse transcribed using the High Capacity cDNA Reverse Transcription Kit, so the sequenced TCRB transcripts were expressed ones. The source is immuneACCESS, and TCRdb retained only in-frame sequences with V and J called. Part of the clones is not carried over; for the studies checked, unresolved V genes explain less than half of this, and the remainder is unexplained. Counted in this sample were around 340,000 clones; roughly a fifth of them appeared once. 0.044% of the sample rests with the top ten. Input material: naive CD4+ T cells from blood. Explained via the paper, the cell subset or site label denotes: true naive CD4+ T cells. The origin of the receptors is a woman under 30 in good health.

V usage is TRBV5-4 and J usage is TRBJ1-1, with 7 nucleotides matching TRBD1. The V gene's germline CDR1 is SGHNT and CDR2 YYREEE (reference sequence). The CDR3 runs to 13 residues. Trimming took 3 bases from V and 6 from J; bases not matched to a gene: 5. The CDR3 nucleotides are TGTGCCAGCAGCTCTACAGGGGTGGCTGAAGCTTTCTTT. Translated: CASSSTGVAEAFF.

In its sample, this clone was seen a few times. The gene calls are TRBV6-1 and TRBJ1-5, with D perhaps TRBD1 (5 bases). The CDR3 totals 14 residues. V shed 8 bases and J shed 3 bases, with 14 bases lying between them. Germline V lookup: CDR1 MNHNS, CDR2 SASEGT. The CDR3 coding sequence is TGTGCCAGCGTCTCCGGGGGACCCAATCAGCCCCAGCATTTT. This gives the protein CASVSGGPNQPQHF.

This clone was picked up a small number of times. The chain uses TRBV30 and TRBJ1-5; 8 nucleotides line up with TRBD1. CDR3 length: 12 amino acids. CDR1 is GTSNPN and CDR2 is SVGIG in the germline V gene (reference sequence). V shed 5 bases and J 9 bases; nucleotides not matched to a gene: 6. CDR3 in amino acids: CAWSTGALPQHF. CDR3 bases: TGTGCCTGGTCGACAGGGGCATTGCCCCAGCATTTT.

This chain joins TRBV5-1 and TRBJ2-5, with D tentatively TRBD1 (6 bases). Germline CDR1 SGHRS, CDR2 YFSETQ. This CDR3 is 17 amino acids long. The germline V and J ends were trimmed by 4 bases and 1 base, with 20 bases remaining between them. CDR3 loop: CASSPNGGQHGQETQYF. In DNA, the CDR3 is TGCGCCAGCAGCCCCAATGGGGGCCAGCACGGCCAAGAGACCCAGTACTTC.

The chain joins TRBV7-9 to TRBJ2-1; D is perhaps TRBD2 (5 bases). V lost 5 bases to trimming and J lost 2 bases, with 16 bases between them. The CDR3 sequence is 16 residues long. The germline gives CDR1 SEHNR, CDR2 FQNEAQ (reference sequence). The CDR3 DNA sequence: TGTGCCAGCAGCCCCGATGGGAGTAATGCCTACAATGAGCAGTTCTTC. Translated, it gives CASSPDGSNAYNEQFF.

This clone has more than one count but fewer than ten. This sequence joins TRBV11-2 and TRBJ2-7, with 10 positions matching TRBD2. The ends lost 4 bases at V and 0 bases at J; junction bases unmatched: 6. The CDR3 is made up of 16 amino acids. Germline lookup yields CDR1 SGHAT and CDR2 FQNNGV. The CDR3 DNA reads TGTGCCAGCAGCTCTCTAAGCGGGGGGGACTCCTACGAGCAGTACTTC. Protein: CASSSLSGGDSYEQYF.

This sequence joins TRBV7-9 and TRBJ2-7; tentative D call: TRBD2 (5 bases). CDR3 size: 11 residues. The V and J ends lost 5 bases and 7 bases respectively, with 9 bases between them. Per germline, CDR1 SEHNR and CDR2 FQNEAQ (reference sequence). The CDR3 is CASSKSGEQYF. The CDR3, as DNA: TGTGCCAGCAGCAAGTCGGGGGAGCAGTACTTC.

Here the CDR3 DNA reads TGTGCCAGCAGCTTACAGAGCAGGGGGAACACTGAAGCTTTCTTT. Its translation is CASSLQSRGNTEAFF. The V and J genes are TRBV5-4 and TRBJ1-1, with D perhaps matching TRBD1 (6 bases). Germline V gene lookup returns CDR1 SGHNT and CDR2 YYREEE (reference sequence). This CDR3 spans 15 amino acids. V lost 2 bases to trimming and J lost 1 base, with 12 bases between them.

This chain's CDR3 is CASSGQGYEQYF. DNA for the CDR3: TGCGCCAGCAGCGGGCAGGGCTACGAGCAGTACTTC. The V call is TRBV5-1, the J call TRBJ2-7, with D possibly TRBD1 on 5 matching bases. The length of the CDR3 is 12 residues. Looked up from germline, CDR1 is SGHRS and CDR2 is YFSETQ. Trimming pared 4 bases from V and 3 bases from J, leaving 8 bases between. Based on the CDR3 plus reference TRBV5-1 and TRBJ2-7, the full variable domain is KAGVTQTPRYLIKTRGQQVTLSCSPISGHRSVSWYQQTPGQGLQFLFEYFSETQRNKGNFPGRFSGRQFSNSRSEMNVSTLELGDSALYLCASSGQGYEQYFGPGTRLTVT.

The CDR3 DNA reads as TGTGCCAGCAGCTTGGGGACAGGTGGCTACACCTTC. As protein: CASSLGTGGYTF. This sequence joins TRBV5-6 and TRBJ1-2; TRBD1 aligns across 7 bases. Losses at the gene ends were 0 bases for V and 7 bases for J; bases not matched to a gene: 0. The CDR3 is 12 amino acids. Germline V gene sequence: CDR1 SGHDT, CDR2 YYEEEE.

V gene TRBV5-4 combines with J gene TRBJ2-3; TRBD1 might be the D (6 bases). Germline V gene data show CDR1 as SGHNT and CDR2 as YYREEE (reference sequence). V gave up 4 bases and J gave up 3 bases, with 18 bases separating them. The CDR3 is 16 amino acids. The CDR3 loop is CASSTGTRGLTDTQYF. DNA for the CDR3: TGTGCCAGCAGCACGGGGACAAGGGGGTTGACAGATACGCAGTATTTT. Combining the CDR3 with reference TRBV5-4 and TRBJ2-3 gives the whole variable domain ETGVTQSPTHLIKTRGQQVTLRCSSQSGHNTVSWYQQALGQGPQFIFQYYREEENGRGNFPPRFSGLQFPNYSSELNVNALELDDSALYLCASSTGTRGLTDTQYFGPGTRLTVL.

J is TRBJ1-4 and V is TRBV7-9, with 7 bases lining up with TRBD1. Germline CDR1 is SEHNR and CDR2 is FQNEAQ (reference sequence). V lost 6 bases, J lost 8 bases, and 12 bases stayed unmatched. The CDR3 runs to 15 residues. The chain's CDR3 is CASSRTGPEGEKLFF. CDR3 coding DNA: TGTGCCAGCAGTCGGACAGGTCCGGAGGGGGAAAAACTGTTTTTT. The full variable domain, in which reference TRBV7-9 and TRBJ1-4 provide the parts outside the CDR3, is DTGVSQNPRHKITKRGQNVTFRCDPISEHNRLYWYRQTLGQGPEFLTYFQNEAQLEKSRLLSDRFSAERPKGSFSTLEIQRTEQGDSAMYLCASSRTGPEGEKLFFGSGTQLSVL.

The table lists this clone with a few counts. This chain links TRBV30 with TRBJ2-7; 13 nucleotides match TRBD2. The length of the CDR3 is 14 residues. With V trimmed by 0 bases and J by 5 bases, 1 base remained unmatched. The germline CDR1 and CDR2 sequences are GTSNPN and SVGIG (reference sequence). The CDR3 nucleotides are TGTGCCTGGAGTGTCGGACTAGCGGGAGACGAGCAGTACTTC. It codes for CAWSVGLAGDEQYF.

The chain couples TRBV2 to TRBJ2-7; no reliable D call. The CDR3 spans 12 residues. Germline CDR1 is SNHLY and CDR2 is FYNNEI. V was cut by 6 bases and J by 4 bases, with 10 bases left in between. In DNA, the CDR3 is TGTGCCAGCAGCATCGCCGGGTACGAGCAGTACTTC. Translation gives CASSIAGYEQYF.

For the CDR3, the DNA is TGTGCCAGTAGTGGGGGGGACAGGACTTTGCGGGCCCAGTACTTC. Its translation is CASSGGDRTLRAQYF. The chain recombines TRBV19 with TRBJ2-5, with a possible D match to TRBD1 (8 bases). Germline lookup yields CDR1 LNHDA and CDR2 SQIVND (reference sequence). The CDR3 has 15 amino acids. V was trimmed by 5 bases and J by 9 bases, leaving 22 bases between them.

V gene TRBV4-3 combines with J gene TRBJ2-5; no reliable D call. The CDR3 extends over 14 amino acids. The V end was cut by 2 bases, the J end by 5 bases, with 12 bases between. Germline CDR1 LGHNA, CDR2 YSLEER. The CDR3: CASSQLAQTETQYF. DNA for the CDR3: TGCGCCAGCAGCCAACTCGCACAAACGGAGACCCAGTACTTC.

V usage is TRBV18 and J usage is TRBJ2-1; no clear D. The CDR3 extends over 14 amino acids. Trimming took off 3 bases at V and 3 bases at J, with 9 bases between the two ends. Germline loops: CDR1 KGHSH, CDR2 LQKENI. The CDR3 DNA reads TGTGCCAGCTCACCGAGTAGCCTCTACAATGAGCAGTTCTTC. Translation gives CASSPSSLYNEQFF.

This clone was detected only a few times. The chain joins TRBV7-2 to TRBJ2-5, with D unclear. The CDR3 has 13 amino acids. Per germline, CDR1 SGHTA and CDR2 FQGNSA. V dropped 6 bases and J dropped 5 bases, with 13 bases sitting between them. Here the CDR3 reads CASSQNVRETQYF. The CDR3 region has the DNA TGTGCCAGCAGTCAAAACGTCCGGGAGACCCAGTACTTC.

This clone was seen more than once but under ten times. This chain links TRBV4-2 with TRBJ2-2; a possible D gene is TRBD1 (6 bases). The CDR3 contains 17 residues. Germline values: CDR1 LGHNA, CDR2 YNFKEQ. V dropped 1 base and J dropped 2 bases, with 14 bases sitting between them. For the CDR3, the DNA is TGTGCCAGCAGCCAAGTCCGGTACAGGGATAACACCGGGGAGCTGTTTTTT. This codes for CASSQVRYRDNTGELFF.

This clone has just a few counts. The chain is built from TRBV6-1 and TRBJ1-4; D possibly corresponds to TRBD1 (5 bases). The germline CDR1 and CDR2 sequences are MNHNS and SASEGT. The CDR3 spans 15 residues. V was shortened by 2 bases and J by 0 bases, with 7 bases between the two germline ends. CDR3 bases: TGTGCCAGCAGTGAAACAGGCTCAACTAATGAAAAACTGTTTTTT. As protein: CASSETGSTNEKLFF.

This clone was detected only a few times. This chain uses TRBV18 with TRBJ1-2; D is unresolved. The CDR3 runs 14 residues. The V end was cut by 0 bases, the J end by 1 base, with 6 bases between. The germline V gene has CDR1 KGHSH and CDR2 LQKENI. The CDR3 DNA sequence: TGTGCCAGCTCACCACCACAGCTTAACTATGGCTACACCTTC. It translates to CASSPPQLNYGYTF.

The chain links TRBV4-3 to TRBJ2-7, with TRBD1 matching over 7 bases. The J segment lost 2 bases and the V segment lost 2 bases, leaving 9 bases of the junction unmatched. Germline CDR1 reads LGHNA; CDR2 reads YSLEER. The CDR3 runs to 16 residues. In DNA form, the CDR3 reads TGCGCCAGCAGCCAATCCTTTACCGGGACAGCCTACGAGCAGTACTTC. Translation gives CASSQSFTGTAYEQYF.

This rearrangement joins TRBV4-1 to TRBJ2-3, with TRBD2 matching over 8 bases. Germline V lookup: CDR1 MGHRA, CDR2 YSYEKL. The V segment lost 4 bases and the J segment 5 bases; nucleotides outside the gene matches: 8. The CDR3 spans 15 residues. DNA of the CDR3: TGCGCCAGCAGCCCTCACGGAGCGGGAGAAGATACGCAGTATTTT. The encoded protein is CASSPHGAGEDTQYF.

This clone was counted only a few times. The gene calls are TRBV7-9 and TRBJ1-2; D is unresolved. The germline gives CDR1 SEHNR, CDR2 FQNEAQ (reference sequence). Trimming removed 1 base from V and 3 bases from J, with 12 bases in between. The CDR3 loop spans 15 amino acids. DNA for the CDR3: TGTGCCAGCAGCTTAGTCCGCGGGCCAGACTATGGCTACACCTTC. Translated: CASSLVRGPDYGYTF. Complete variable domain (other parts from reference TRBV7-9 and TRBJ1-2): DTGVSQNPRHKITKRGQNVTFRCDPISEHNRLYWYRQTLGQGPEFLTYFQNEAQLEKSRLLSDRFSAERPKGSFSTLEIQRTEQGDSAMYLCASSLVRGPDYGYTFGSGTRLTVV.

This chain links TRBV6-6 with TRBJ2-1, with D uncertain. This CDR3 has 15 residues. The V and J ends lost 2 bases and 0 bases respectively, with 8 bases between them. Germline V gives CDR1 MNHNY, CDR2 SVGAGI (reference sequence). The CDR3 protein is CASSYGQSSYNEQFF. Here the CDR3 DNA reads TGTGCCAGCAGTTACGGGCAGAGCTCCTACAATGAGCAGTTCTTC.

This clone was seen only a few times. This CDR3 reads CASSVTPSSLYNEQFF. The CDR3 DNA reads TGCGCCAGCAGCGTGACTCCGAGTTCCCTCTACAATGAGCAGTTCTTC. This chain uses TRBV5-1 with TRBJ2-1; D is unresolved. CDR3 length: 16 amino acids. V dropped 4 bases and J dropped 3 bases, with 17 bases sitting between them. The V gene's germline CDR1 is SGHRS and CDR2 YFSETQ.

J is TRBJ1-1 and V is TRBV7-2; 7 bases map to TRBD1. Looked up from germline, CDR1 is SGHTA and CDR2 is FQGNSA. V trimming: 5 bases; J trimming: 5 bases; junction bases outside the gene matches: 2. The CDR3 is 12 residues long. The CDR3, as DNA: TGTGCCAGCAGCCTGGACAGGACTGAAGCTTTCTTT. Its translation: CASSLDRTEAFF.

This clone was picked up a small number of times. V gene TRBV30 combines with J gene TRBJ1-2; D not resolved. Germline V gene data show CDR1 as GTSNPN and CDR2 as SVGIG (reference sequence). The V end lost 4 bases, the J end lost 4 bases, and 13 bases lay between the germline ends. The CDR3 loop spans 13 amino acids. Written as DNA, the CDR3 is TGTGCCTGGACCGCCGAGCGGGTCTATGGCTACACCTTC. Residues: CAWTAERVYGYTF.